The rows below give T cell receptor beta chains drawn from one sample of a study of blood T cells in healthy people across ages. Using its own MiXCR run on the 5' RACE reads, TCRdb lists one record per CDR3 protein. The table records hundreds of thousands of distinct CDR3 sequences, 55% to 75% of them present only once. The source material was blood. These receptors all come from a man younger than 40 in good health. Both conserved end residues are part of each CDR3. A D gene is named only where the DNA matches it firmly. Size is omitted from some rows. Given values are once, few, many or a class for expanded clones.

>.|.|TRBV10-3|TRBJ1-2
CATNPETPNYGYTF
TGTGCCACCAATCCCGAGACACCAAACTATGGCTACACCTTC
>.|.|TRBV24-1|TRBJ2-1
CATYIRQESSYNEQFF
TGTGCCACCTATATAAGGCAGGAGAGCTCCTACAATGAGCAGTTCTTC
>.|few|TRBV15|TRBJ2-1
CATSNTGSEQFF
TGTGCCACCAGCAACACGGGTAGCGAGCAGTTCTTC
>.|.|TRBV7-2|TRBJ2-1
CASSLLARGYEQFF
TGTGCCAGCAGCTTATTAGCACGGGGGTATGAGCAGTTCTTC
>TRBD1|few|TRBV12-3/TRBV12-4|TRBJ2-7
CASSPWTGTYEQYF
TGTGCCAGCAGTCCTTGGACAGGGACCTACGAGCAGTACTTC
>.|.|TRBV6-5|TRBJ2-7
CASSYSGRAQYF
TGTGCCAGCAGTTACTCAGGACGGGCTCAGTACTTC
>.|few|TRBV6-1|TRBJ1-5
CASSEARRGRGASNQPQHF
TGTGCCAGCAGTGAAGCTCGAAGAGGACGGGGTGCGAGCAATCAGCCCCAGCATTTT
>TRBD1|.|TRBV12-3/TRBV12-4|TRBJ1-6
CASSGQAGNPLHF
TGTGCCAGCAGCGGACAGGCGGGGAATCCCCTCCACTTT
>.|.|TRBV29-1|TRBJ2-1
CSVASSEATEQFF
TGCAGCGTTGCGTCTAGTGAGGCTACGGAGCAGTTCTTC
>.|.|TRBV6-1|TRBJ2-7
CASSKAWQGTYEQYF
TGTGCCAGCAGCAAAGCATGGCAGGGCACCTACGAGCAGTACTTC
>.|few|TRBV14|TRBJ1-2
CASSQDETAYGYTF
TGTGCCAGCAGCCAAGATGAGACAGCCTATGGCTACACCTTC
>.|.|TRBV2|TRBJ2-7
CASRRRDSVTYEQYF
TGTGCCAGCAGGAGACGTGACAGCGTCACCTACGAGCAGTACTTC
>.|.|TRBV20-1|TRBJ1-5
CSARDSRATQHF
TGCAGTGCTAGAGATAGCCGGGCTACTCAGCATTTT
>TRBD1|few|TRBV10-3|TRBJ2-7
CANSRDSYEQYF
TGTGCCAACAGCCGGGACAGCTACGAGCAGTACTTC
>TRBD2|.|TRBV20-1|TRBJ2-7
CSTRRREGYEQYF
TGCAGTACGCGTCGGCGGGAGGGCTACGAGCAGTACTTC
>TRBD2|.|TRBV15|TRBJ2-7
CATSRERGNSYEQYF
TGTGCCACCAGCAGAGAGCGGGGGAACTCCTACGAGCAGTACTTC
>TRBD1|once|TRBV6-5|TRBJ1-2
CASSVDRTYGYTF
TGTGCCAGCAGTGTGGACAGGACCTATGGCTACACCTTC
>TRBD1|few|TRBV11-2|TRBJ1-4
CASSFLGQGATNEKLFF
TGTGCCAGCAGCTTCCTGGGACAGGGAGCAACTAATGAAAAACTGTTTTTT
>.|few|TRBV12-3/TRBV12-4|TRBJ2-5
CASSSAGRQETQYF
TGTGCCAGCAGTTCTGCGGGACGACAAGAGACCCAGTACTTC
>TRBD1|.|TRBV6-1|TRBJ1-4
CASRGDGQGDEKLFF
TGTGCCAGCAGGGGAGATGGACAGGGGGATGAAAAACTGTTTTTT
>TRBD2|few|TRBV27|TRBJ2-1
CASTSGFEQFF
TGTGCCAGCACTAGCGGATTTGAGCAGTTCTTC
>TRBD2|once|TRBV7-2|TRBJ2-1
CASSRLAGGRGSYNEQFF
TGTGCCAGCAGCCGACTAGCGGGGGGGCGAGGGTCCTACAATGAGCAGTTCTTC
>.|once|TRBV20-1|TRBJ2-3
CSAKTGGTYTDTQYF
TGCAGTGCTAAGACGGGGGGCACATACACAGATACGCAGTATTTT
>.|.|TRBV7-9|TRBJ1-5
CASLLRREGLNQPQHF
TGTGCCAGCCTCCTTCGAAGGGAGGGGCTGAATCAGCCCCAGCATTTT
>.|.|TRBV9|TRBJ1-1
CASSVYMGGNTEAFF
TGTGCCAGCAGCGTATATATGGGGGGAAACACTGAAGCTTTCTTT
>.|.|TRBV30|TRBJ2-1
CAWRTASSYNEQFF
TGTGCCTGGAGGACAGCGAGCTCCTACAATGAGCAGTTCTTC
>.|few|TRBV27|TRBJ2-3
CASRPGGEDTQYF
TGTGCCAGCAGACCCGGGGGCGAGGATACGCAGTATTTT
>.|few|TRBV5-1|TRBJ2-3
CASSLGDSRDTQYF
TGCGCCAGCAGCTTGGGGGACTCTCGTGATACGCAGTATTTT
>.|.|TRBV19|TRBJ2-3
CASRNQGGADTQYF
TGTGCCAGTAGGAATCAGGGAGGAGCGGATACGCAGTATTTT